This TCR beta chain was captured in a study of cytotoxic CD8 clonotypes in ibrutinib-treated CLL. Study details: Response samples followed a median about 12 months of treatment, range 6 to 36. The study recorded mean values of about 260,000 productive templates and 94,082 productive rearrangements per sample.

TCRdb's copy holds only in-frame clones and misses some; the assay was immunoSEQ multiplex PCR. The sample lists some 28,000 clones, 45% to 60% occurring once. Comments on this clone: Its target is unknown.

General study findings and limits: Public clonotypes were rare and shrank or held steady on treatment. Ibrutinib response saw clonality rise, and progression saw it return toward baseline.

The ends were cut back, 6 bases at V and 1 base at J, with 11 bases in the middle. Germline V CDR1 and CDR2: LNHDA, SQIVND (reference sequence). This CDR3 comprises 14 residues. The source is a human donor with chronic lymphocytic leukemia. The chain couples TRBV19 to TRBJ2-3; maybe TRBD1 (6 bases). The sample in question was PBMCs, obtained before ibrutinib treatment. CDR3 region: CASRTGHRTDTQYF. The CDR3, as DNA: TGTGCCAGTAGGACGGGACACCGCACAGATACGCAGTATTTT.